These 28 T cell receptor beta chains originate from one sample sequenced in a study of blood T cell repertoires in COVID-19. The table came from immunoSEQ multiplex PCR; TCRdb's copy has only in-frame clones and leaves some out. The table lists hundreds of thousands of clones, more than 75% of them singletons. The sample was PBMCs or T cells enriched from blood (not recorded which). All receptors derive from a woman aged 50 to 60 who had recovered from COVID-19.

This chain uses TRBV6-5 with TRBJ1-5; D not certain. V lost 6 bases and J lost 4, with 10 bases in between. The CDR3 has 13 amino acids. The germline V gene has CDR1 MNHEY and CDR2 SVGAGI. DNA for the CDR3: TGTGCCAGCAGCTCCCGTGAGAATCAGCCCCAGCATTTT. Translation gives CASSSRENQPQHF.

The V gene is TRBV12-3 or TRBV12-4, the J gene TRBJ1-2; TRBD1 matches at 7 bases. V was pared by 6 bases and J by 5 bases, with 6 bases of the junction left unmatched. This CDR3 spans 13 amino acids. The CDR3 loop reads CASSPDRVYGYTF. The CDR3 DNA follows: TGTGCCAGCAGCCCTGACAGGGTATATGGCTACACCTTC.

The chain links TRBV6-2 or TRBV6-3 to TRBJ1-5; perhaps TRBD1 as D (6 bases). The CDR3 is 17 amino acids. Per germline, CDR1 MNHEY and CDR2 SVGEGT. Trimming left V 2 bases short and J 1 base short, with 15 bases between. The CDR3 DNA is TGTGCCAGCAGTTACCAGGGGAAGAGACAGAGCAATCAGCCCCAGCATTTT. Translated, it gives CASSYQGKRQSNQPQHF.

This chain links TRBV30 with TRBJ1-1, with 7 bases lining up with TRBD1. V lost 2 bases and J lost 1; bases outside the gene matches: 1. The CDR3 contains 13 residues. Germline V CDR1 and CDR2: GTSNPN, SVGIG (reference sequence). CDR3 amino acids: CAWSRQGNTEAFF. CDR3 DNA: TGTGCCTGGAGTCGACAGGGGAACACTGAAGCTTTCTTT. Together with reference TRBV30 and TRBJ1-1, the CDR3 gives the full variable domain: SQTIHQWPATLVQPVGSPLSLECTVEGTSNPNLYWYRQAAGRGLQLLFYSVGIGQISSEVPQNLSASRPQDRQFILSSKKLLLSDSGFYLCAWSRQGNTEAFFGQGTRLTVV.

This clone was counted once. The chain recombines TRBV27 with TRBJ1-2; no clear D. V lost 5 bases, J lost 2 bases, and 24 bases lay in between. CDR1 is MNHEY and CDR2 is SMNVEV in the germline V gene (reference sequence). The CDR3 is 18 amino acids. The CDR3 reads CASSLRRVGPRRNYGYTF. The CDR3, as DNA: TGTGCCAGCAGTCTAAGGAGGGTTGGACCGCGGCGGAACTATGGCTACACCTTC.

Written as DNA, the CDR3 is TGCGCCAGCAGCCAAGATGTGTGGGCGGGGGGTTACCAAGAGACCCAGTACTTC. Translating it yields CASSQDVWAGGYQETQYF. J is TRBJ2-5 and V is TRBV4-3; 8 nucleotides line up with TRBD2. The germline V gene encodes CDR1 LGHNA and CDR2 YSLEER. V dropped 0 bases and J dropped 0; count of bases not matched to a gene: 9. This CDR3 has 18 residues.

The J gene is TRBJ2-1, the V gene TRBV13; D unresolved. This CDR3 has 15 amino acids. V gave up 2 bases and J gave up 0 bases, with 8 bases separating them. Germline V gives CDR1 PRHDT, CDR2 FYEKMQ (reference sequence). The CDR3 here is CASSLPVASYNEQFF. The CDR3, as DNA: TGTGCCAGCAGCTTACCCGTGGCCTCCTACAATGAGCAGTTCTTC.

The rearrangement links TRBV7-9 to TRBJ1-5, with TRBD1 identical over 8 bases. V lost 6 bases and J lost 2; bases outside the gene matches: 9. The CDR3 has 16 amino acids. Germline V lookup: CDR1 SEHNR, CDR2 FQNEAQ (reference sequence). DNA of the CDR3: TGTGCCAGCAGACCCGACAGGGGCCGTGGCAATCAGCCCCAGCATTTT. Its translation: CASRPDRGRGNQPQHF.

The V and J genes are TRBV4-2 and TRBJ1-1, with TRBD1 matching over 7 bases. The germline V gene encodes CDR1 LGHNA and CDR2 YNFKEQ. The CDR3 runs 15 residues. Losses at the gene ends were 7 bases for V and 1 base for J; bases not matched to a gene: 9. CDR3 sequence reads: CASTTEGASNTEAFF. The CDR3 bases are TGTGCCAGCACGACTGAGGGGGCATCGAACACTGAAGCTTTCTTT.

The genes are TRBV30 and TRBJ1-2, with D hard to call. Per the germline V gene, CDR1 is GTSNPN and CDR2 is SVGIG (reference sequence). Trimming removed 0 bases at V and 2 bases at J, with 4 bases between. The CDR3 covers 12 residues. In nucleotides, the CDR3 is TGTGCCTGGAGTGTCAGGAACTATGGCTACACCTTC. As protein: CAWSVRNYGYTF.

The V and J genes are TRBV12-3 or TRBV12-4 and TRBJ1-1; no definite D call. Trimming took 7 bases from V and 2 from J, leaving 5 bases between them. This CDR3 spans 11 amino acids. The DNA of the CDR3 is TGTGCCAGCACCCTTAACACTGAAGCTTTCTTT. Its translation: CASTLNTEAFF.

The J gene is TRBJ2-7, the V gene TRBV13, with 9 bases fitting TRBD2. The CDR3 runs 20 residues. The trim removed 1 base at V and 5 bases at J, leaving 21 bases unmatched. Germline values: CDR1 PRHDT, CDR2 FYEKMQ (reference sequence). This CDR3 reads CASSLAVDRLKSSGKNEQYF. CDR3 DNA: TGTGCCAGCAGCTTAGCGGTGGACCGACTGAAATCTAGCGGGAAGAACGAGCAGTACTTC.

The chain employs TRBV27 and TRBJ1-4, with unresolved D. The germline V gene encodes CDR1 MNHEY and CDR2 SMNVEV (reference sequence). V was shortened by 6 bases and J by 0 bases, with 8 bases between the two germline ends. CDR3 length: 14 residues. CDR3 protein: CASSLAATNEKLFF. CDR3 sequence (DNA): TGTGCCAGCAGCCTAGCAGCAACTAATGAAAAACTGTTTTTT.

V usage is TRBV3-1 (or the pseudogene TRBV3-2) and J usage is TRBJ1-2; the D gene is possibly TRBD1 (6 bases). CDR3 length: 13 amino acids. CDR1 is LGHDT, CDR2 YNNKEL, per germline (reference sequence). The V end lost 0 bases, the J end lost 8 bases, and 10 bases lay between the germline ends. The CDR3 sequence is CASSQEERGGYTF. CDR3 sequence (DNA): TGTGCCAGCAGCCAAGAAGAAAGGGGGGGCTACACCTTC.

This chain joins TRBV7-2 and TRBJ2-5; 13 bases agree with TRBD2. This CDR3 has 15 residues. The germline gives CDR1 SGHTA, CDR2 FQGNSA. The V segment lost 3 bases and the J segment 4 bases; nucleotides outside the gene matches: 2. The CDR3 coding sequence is TGTGCCAGCAGCTTGCGGACTAGCGGGAGAGAGACCCAGTACTTC. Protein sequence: CASSLRTSGRETQYF.

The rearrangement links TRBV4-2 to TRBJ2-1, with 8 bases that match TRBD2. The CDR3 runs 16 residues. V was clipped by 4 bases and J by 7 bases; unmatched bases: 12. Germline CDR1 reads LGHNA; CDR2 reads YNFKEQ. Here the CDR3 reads CASSPMSGSVENEQFF. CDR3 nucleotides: TGTGCCAGCAGCCCGATGAGCGGGAGCGTCGAGAATGAGCAGTTCTTC.

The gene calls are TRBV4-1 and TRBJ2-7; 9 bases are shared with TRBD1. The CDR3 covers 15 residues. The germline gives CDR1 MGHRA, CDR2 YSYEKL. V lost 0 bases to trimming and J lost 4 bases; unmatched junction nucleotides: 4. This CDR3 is CASSQDRTGDYEQYF. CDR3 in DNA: TGCGCCAGCAGCCAAGATAGGACAGGGGATTACGAGCAGTACTTC.

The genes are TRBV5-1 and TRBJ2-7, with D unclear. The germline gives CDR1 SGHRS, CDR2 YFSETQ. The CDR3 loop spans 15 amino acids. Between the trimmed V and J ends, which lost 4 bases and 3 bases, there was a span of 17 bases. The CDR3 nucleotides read TGCGCCAGCAGCCCAGAGACAACACGACACTACGAGCAGTACTTC. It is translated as CASSPETTRHYEQYF.

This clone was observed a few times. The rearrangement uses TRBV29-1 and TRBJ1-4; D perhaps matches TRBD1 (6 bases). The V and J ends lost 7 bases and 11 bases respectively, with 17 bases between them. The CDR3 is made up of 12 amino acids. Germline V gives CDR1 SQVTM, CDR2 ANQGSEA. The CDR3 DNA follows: TGCAGCGCCGCCGCGGGGGCAGAGAAACTGTTTTTT. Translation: CSAAAGAEKLFF.

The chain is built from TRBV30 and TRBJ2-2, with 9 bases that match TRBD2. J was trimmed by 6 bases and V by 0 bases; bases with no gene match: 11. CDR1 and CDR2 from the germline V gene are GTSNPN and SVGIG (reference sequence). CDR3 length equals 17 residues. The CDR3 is CAWSVAREGLPAGELFF. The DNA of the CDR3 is TGTGCCTGGAGTGTGGCGCGGGAGGGCCTGCCCGCCGGGGAGCTGTTTTTT.

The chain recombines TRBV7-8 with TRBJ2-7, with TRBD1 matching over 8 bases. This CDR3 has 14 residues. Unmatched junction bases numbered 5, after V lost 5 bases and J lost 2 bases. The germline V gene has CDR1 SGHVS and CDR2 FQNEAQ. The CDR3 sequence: CASSLWDRPYEQYF. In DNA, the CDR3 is TGTGCCAGCAGCCTATGGGACAGGCCCTACGAGCAGTACTTC.

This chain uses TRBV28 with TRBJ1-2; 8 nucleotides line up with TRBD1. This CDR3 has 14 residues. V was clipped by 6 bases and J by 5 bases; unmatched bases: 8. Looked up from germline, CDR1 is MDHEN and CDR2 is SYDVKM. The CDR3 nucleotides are TGTGCCAGCAGGCTCCATGACAGGGGATATGGCTACACCTTC. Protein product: CASRLHDRGYGYTF.

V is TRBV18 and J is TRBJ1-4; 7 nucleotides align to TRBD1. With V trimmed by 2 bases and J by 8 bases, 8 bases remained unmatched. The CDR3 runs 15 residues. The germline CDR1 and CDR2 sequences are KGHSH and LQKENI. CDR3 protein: CASSPLGGGREKLFF. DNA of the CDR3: TGTGCCAGCTCACCATTAGGAGGGGGCAGGGAAAAACTGTTTTTT.

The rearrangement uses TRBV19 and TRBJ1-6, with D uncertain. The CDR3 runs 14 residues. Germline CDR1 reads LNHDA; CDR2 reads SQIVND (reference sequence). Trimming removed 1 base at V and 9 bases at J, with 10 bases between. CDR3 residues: CASSIAGTRSPLHF. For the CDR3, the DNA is TGTGCCAGTAGTATAGCGGGAACTCGTTCACCCCTCCACTTT.

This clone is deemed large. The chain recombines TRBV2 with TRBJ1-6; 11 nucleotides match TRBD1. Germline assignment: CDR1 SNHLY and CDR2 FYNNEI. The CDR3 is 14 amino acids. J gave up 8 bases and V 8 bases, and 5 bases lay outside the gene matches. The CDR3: CASGQGAEYSPLHF. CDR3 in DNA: TGTGCCAGCGGACAGGGGGCTGAGTATTCACCCCTCCACTTT.

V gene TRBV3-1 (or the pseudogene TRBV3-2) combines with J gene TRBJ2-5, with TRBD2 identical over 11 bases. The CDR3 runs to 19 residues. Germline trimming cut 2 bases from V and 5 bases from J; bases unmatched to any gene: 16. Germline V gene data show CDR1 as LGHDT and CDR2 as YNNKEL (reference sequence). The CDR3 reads CASSQSRWDVASGRETQYF. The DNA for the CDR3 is TGTGCCAGCAGCCAAAGCCGCTGGGACGTGGCTAGCGGGAGGGAGACCCAGTACTTC.

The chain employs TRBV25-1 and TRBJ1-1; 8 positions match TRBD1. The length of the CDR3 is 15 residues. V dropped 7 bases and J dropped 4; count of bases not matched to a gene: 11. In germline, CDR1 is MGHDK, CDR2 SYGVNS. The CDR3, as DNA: TGTGCCAGCAATACCCAGGGGGCGACGGCCACTGAAGCTTTCTTT. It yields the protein CASNTQGATATEAFF.

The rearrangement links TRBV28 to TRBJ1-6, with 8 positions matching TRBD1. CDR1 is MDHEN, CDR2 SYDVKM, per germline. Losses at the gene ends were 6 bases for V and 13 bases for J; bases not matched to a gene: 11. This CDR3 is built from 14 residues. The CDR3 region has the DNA TGTGCCAGCAGCCGCCGGACAGGGATCCACCCCCTCCACTTT. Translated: CASSRRTGIHPLHF.